A selection of T cell receptor beta chains follows, all from one sample in a study of T-cell memory formation after mild COVID-19. TCRdb re-analysed the 5' RACE reads in MiXCR, keeping a single row per CDR3 protein. Of about 400,000 distinct CDR3 sequences listed, approximately 16% are singletons. Material for sequencing was PBMCs or a T cell subset sorted from them (not recorded which). The receptors here all came from a man younger than 35 who had mild COVID-19 (a few samples of this study predate the infection). Cell type and time point are not known. Each CDR3 is given with its conserved first and last residue. A D gene is named only where the DNA matches it firmly. Only some rows state a clone size, as once, few, many or a class for expanded clones.

v_gene: TRBV4-2; d_gene: TRBD2; abundance: many; j_gene: TRBJ2-5; CDR3aa: CASSQDFGGGPRGSQYF; CDR3nt: TGTGCCAGCAGCCAAGATTTTGGCGGGGGTCCCCGGGGGAGCCAGTACTTC
v_gene: TRBV3-1; d_gene: -; abundance: few; j_gene: TRBJ1-2; CDR3aa: CASSPAGGGGYTF; CDR3nt: TGTGCCAGCAGCCCCGCTGGGGGGGGCGGCTACACCTTC
v_gene: TRBV2; d_gene: -; abundance: few; j_gene: TRBJ1-1; CDR3aa: CASGREGGNTEAFF; CDR3nt: TGTGCCAGCGGCCGTGAGGGTGGGAACACTGAAGCTTTCTTT
v_gene: TRBV5-1; d_gene: TRBD1; abundance: few; j_gene: TRBJ2-3; CDR3aa: CASSYGQGARASTDTQYF; CDR3nt: TGCGCCAGCAGCTACGGACAGGGGGCCCGTGCTAGCACAGATACGCAGTATTTT
v_gene: TRBV9; d_gene: TRBD1; abundance: -; j_gene: TRBJ2-2; CDR3aa: CASSVDPGQGALGTGELFF; CDR3nt: TGTGCCAGCAGCGTAGATCCGGGACAGGGGGCTCTGGGCACCGGGGAGCTGTTTTTT
v_gene: TRBV5-1; d_gene: -; abundance: -; j_gene: TRBJ2-3; CDR3aa: CASSSADSTAVDTQYF; CDR3nt: TGCGCCAGCAGCTCCGCCGACAGTACGGCGGTGGATACGCAGTATTTT
v_gene: TRBV29-1; d_gene: -; abundance: few; j_gene: TRBJ2-2; CDR3aa: CSAAQLEGMNTGELFF; CDR3nt: TGCAGCGCCGCCCAGCTGGAGGGAATGAACACCGGGGAGCTGTTTTTT
v_gene: TRBV6-5; d_gene: -; abundance: few; j_gene: TRBJ2-7; CDR3aa: CASSYGQLLSYEQYF; CDR3nt: TGTGCCAGCAGTTACGGACAGCTCCTGTCCTACGAGCAGTACTTC
v_gene: TRBV4-3; d_gene: TRBD1; abundance: -; j_gene: TRBJ1-3; CDR3aa: CASSQATGSRNTIYF; CDR3nt: TGCGCCAGCAGCCAAGCGACAGGGTCTAGAAACACCATATATTTT
v_gene: TRBV29-1; d_gene: -; abundance: few; j_gene: TRBJ1-1; CDR3aa: CSVTTLNTEAFF; CDR3nt: TGCAGCGTTACCACCTTGAACACTGAAGCTTTCTTT
v_gene: TRBV11-2; d_gene: -; abundance: few; j_gene: TRBJ1-5; CDR3aa: CASSSATGNQPQHF; CDR3nt: TGTGCCAGCAGCTCTGCGACAGGCAATCAGCCCCAGCATTTT
v_gene: TRBV4-1; d_gene: TRBD1; abundance: few; j_gene: TRBJ1-1; CDR3aa: CASSPYTGGTEAFF; CDR3nt: TGCGCCAGCAGCCCTTACACAGGGGGCACTGAAGCTTTCTTT
v_gene: TRBV4-3; d_gene: -; abundance: -; j_gene: TRBJ1-1; CDR3aa: CASSQSEREVSTEAFF; CDR3nt: TGCGCCAGCAGCCAGTCCGAGCGGGAGGTCTCTACTGAAGCTTTCTTT
v_gene: TRBV20-1; d_gene: -; abundance: -; j_gene: TRBJ1-5; CDR3aa: CSAITGNSNQPQHF; CDR3nt: TGCAGTGCTATAACGGGGAATAGCAATCAGCCCCAGCATTTT
v_gene: TRBV27; d_gene: -; abundance: few; j_gene: TRBJ1-2; CDR3aa: CASSFSGDGYTF; CDR3nt: TGTGCCAGCAGTTTTAGTGGGGATGGCTACACCTTC
v_gene: TRBV11-2; d_gene: -; abundance: few; j_gene: TRBJ1-3; CDR3aa: CASTYITGSGNTIYF; CDR3nt: TGTGCCAGCACCTACATTACGGGGTCTGGAAACACCATATATTTT